A selection of T cell receptor beta chains follows, all from one sample in a study of shared clonotypes between healthy human individuals. Only in-frame clones appear in the TCRdb table, and some are missing; sequencing was by immunoSEQ multiplex PCR. This table holds around 2,000,000 clones, 95% found once. The sequenced sample was naive CD4+ T cells sorted from blood. These receptors were taken from a man younger than 30 in good health. The CDR3 runs from the conserved cysteine through the conserved F or W. The D gene is left open where the match is weak. Not every row has a clone size; where given, it reads once, few, many or a size class.

>13|-|-|TRBJ2-3|TRBV5-1
TGCGCCAGCAGCCCACTGCTCACAGATACGCAGTATTTT
CASSPLLTDTQYF
>15|-|-|TRBJ1-4|TRBV10-3
TGTGCCATCAGTGATAGGGGCGCCGGACATGAAAAACTGTTTTTT
CAISDRGAGHEKLFF
>16|-|-|TRBJ2-2|TRBV5-4
TGTGCCAGCAGCTGGTTAGCGGATCCAAGGACCGGGGAGCTGTTTTTT
CASSWLADPRTGELFF
>18|TRBD1|-|TRBJ1-1|TRBV5-1
TGCGCCAGCAGCCCAGGACAGGCCCATCTGATGGTGGGCACTGAAGCTTTCTTT
CASSPGQAHLMVGTEAFF
>18|-|-|TRBJ1-3|TRBV9
TGTGCCAGCAGCGTAGGCGGAGGGACTACTTTCTCTGGAAACACCATATATTTT
CASSVGGGTTFSGNTIYF
>15|-|-|TRBJ2-3|TRBV11-2
TGTGCCAGCAGCTTAAGGGGGGGGAGCACAGATACGCAGTATTTT
CASSLRGGSTDTQYF
>15|TRBD2|-|TRBJ2-7|TRBV5-1
TGCGCCAGCAGCTCGGGACTAGCGGAACCCTACGAGCAGTACTTC
CASSSGLAEPYEQYF
>14|TRBD1|-|TRBJ2-4|TRBV29-1
TGCAGCGCCGAGACAGGGACCGGCCTAAACATTCAGTACTTC
CSAETGTGLNIQYF
>15|TRBD2|-|TRBJ2-1|TRBV5-4
TGTGCCAGCAGCGAGGGACTAGCGGCCTACAATGAGCAGTTCTTC
CASSEGLAAYNEQFF
>14|-|-|TRBJ1-1|TRBV27
TGTGCCAGCAGTTTCGGAAACATGAACACTGAAGCTTTCTTT
CASSFGNMNTEAFF
>16|TRBD1|-|TRBJ2-7|TRBV5-6
TGTGCCAGCAGCCCTAGCCGGGACAGGGGAACCTACGAGCAGTACTTC
CASSPSRDRGTYEQYF
>15|TRBD2|-|TRBJ2-2|TRBV6-5
TGTGCCAGCAGAATCCGCGGGGGGGACACCGGGGAGCTGTTTTTT
CASRIRGGDTGELFF
>14|TRBD2|once|TRBJ2-1|TRBV18
TGTGCCAGCTCCGGGGGGGCGGCCTACAATGAGCAGTTCTTC
CASSGGAAYNEQFF
>15|-|-|TRBJ2-7|TRBV18
TGTGCCAGCTCACCCCTTGCCTCCAGCTCCTACGAGCAGTACTTC
CASSPLASSSYEQYF
>14|TRBD2|-|TRBJ2-1|TRBV6-5
TGTGCCAGCACTCCGGGACTAGCCTACAATGAGCAGTTCTTC
CASTPGLAYNEQFF
>15|-|-|TRBJ2-2|TRBV9
TGTGCCAGCAGCGCCTCTGATAGCGGCACCGGGGAGCTGTTTTTT
CASSASDSGTGELFF
>14|-|-|TRBJ1-5|TRBV7-2
TGTGCCAGCAGCTTAGAGGATAGCGATCAGCCCCAGCATTTT
CASSLEDSDQPQHF
>15|TRBD2|once|TRBJ2-1|TRBV5-6
TGTGCCAGCACTCCCTTTGCGGGGGGCTACAATGAGCAGTTCTTC
CASTPFAGGYNEQFF
>14|-|-|TRBJ2-5|TRBV5-4
TGTGCCAGCAGCTTGGCCGACAGGCCAGAGACCCAGTACTTC
CASSLADRPETQYF
>16|TRBD1|-|TRBJ2-7|TRBV5-1
TGCGCCAGCAGCTTGGGGTCGACAGGGCCTACCTACGAGCAGTACTTC
CASSLGSTGPTYEQYF
>11|-|-|TRBJ2-3|TRBV18
TGTGCCAGCTCAAATGCAGATACGCAGTATTTT
CASSNADTQYF
>14|-|-|TRBJ2-7|TRBV6-5
TGTGCCAGCAGTTACGGGGGAGGCTCCTACGAGCAGTACTTC
CASSYGGGSYEQYF
>17|TRBD1|-|TRBJ2-3|TRBV7-9
TGTGCCAGCAGCTCGAGGGACAGAGGAAAGGGGTCAGATACGCAGTATTTT
CASSSRDRGKGSDTQYF
>14|-|-|TRBJ1-5|TRBV6-5
TGTGCCAGCAGTTACTCGTACGTACTTCAGCCCCAGCATTTT
CASSYSYVLQPQHF
>14|-|-|TRBJ2-1|TRBV7-9
TGTGCCAGCAGCTTAGAAGTCAGCTACAATGAGCAGTTCTTC
CASSLEVSYNEQFF
>15|-|-|TRBJ1-5|TRBV27
TGTGCCAGCAGTCCCCGGGTCCTCGTCAATCAGCCCCAGCATTTT
CASSPRVLVNQPQHF
>16|-|-|TRBJ1-3|TRBV10-3
TGTGCCATCAGCCAAAATCCCGGGGCCGGGGCGAACACCATATATTTT
CAISQNPGAGANTIYF
>18|-|-|TRBJ2-7|TRBV14
TGTGCCAGCAGCCGCTCTCCAAAATTCGGGTACACCGCCTACGAGCAGTACTTC
CASSRSPKFGYTAYEQYF
>14|-|-|TRBJ2-1|TRBV2
TGTGCCACCCTAGGTTCGAGGGCAGTGAATGAGCAGTTCTTC
CATLGSRAVNEQFF
>15|TRBD2|-|TRBJ2-5|TRBV2
TGTGCCAGCAGTGACCTGGGACTAGCGGAAGAGACCCAGTACTTC
CASSDLGLAEETQYF
>12|-|-|TRBJ2-7|TRBV7-2
TGTGCCAGCAGCACTGCAGACTTGCAGCAGTACTTC
CASSTADLQQYF
>15|TRBD1|-|TRBJ1-2|TRBV6-5
TGTGCCAGCAGCAGACAGGGGGCGAGAAACTATGGCTACACCTTC
CASSRQGARNYGYTF
>11|-|-|TRBJ2-3|TRBV7-2
TGTGCCAGTACCTCCAGGTATACGCAGTATTTT
CASTSRYTQYF
>17|TRBD2|once|TRBJ2-3|TRBV7-2
TGTGCCAGCAGCTTCGGGACTAGCGGGAGCGGTGTTGATACGCAGTATTTT
CASSFGTSGSGVDTQYF
>13|-|-|TRBJ2-7|TRBV11-2
TGTGCCAGCAGCTTTGGAGGCTCCTACGAGCAGTACTTC
CASSFGGSYEQYF
>16|-|-|TRBJ2-7|TRBV21-1
TGTGCCAGCAGCAAAGGTGGCAAAGAGGAGTCCTACGAGCAGTACTTC
CASSKGGKEESYEQYF
>12|-|once|TRBJ2-7|TRBV7-8
TGTGCCAGCAGCTTAGTATCAGGCGAGCAGTACTTC
CASSLVSGEQYF
>14|-|-|TRBJ1-1|TRBV10-3
TGTGCCATCAGTGAGGGACAGCTGAACACTGAAGCTTTCTTT
CAISEGQLNTEAFF
>13|-|-|TRBJ2-7|TRBV5-4
TGTGCCAGCAGCGCACGGGATTCCCCCGAGCAGTACTTC
CASSARDSPEQYF
>12|-|-|TRBJ2-1|TRBV28
TGTGCCAGCGCTACCGTCTACAATGAGCAGTTCTTC
CASATVYNEQFF
>18|TRBD1|-|TRBJ1-4|TRBV7-9
TGTGCCAGCAGCCCGGGGCGTTATACAGGGGCAACTAATGAAAAACTGTTTTTT
CASSPGRYTGATNEKLFF
>13|-|-|TRBJ2-5|TRBV19
TGTGCCAGTAGTATCGGAACACTAGAGACCCAGTACTTC
CASSIGTLETQYF
>12|-|-|TRBJ1-1|TRBV19
TGTGCCAGTACTGACAGGAACACTGAAGCTTTCTTT
CASTDRNTEAFF
>13|-|-|TRBJ2-3|TRBV6-1
TGTGCCAGCAGTGAATTGGTCACAGATACGCAGTATTTT
CASSELVTDTQYF
>21|TRBD2|-|TRBJ2-4|TRBV4-3
TGCGCCAGCAGCCAAACTCCTATCGGGAGGGGCAAGGGGGTGGCCAAAAACATTCAGTACTTC
CASSQTPIGRGKGVAKNIQYF
>15|-|-|TRBJ1-6|TRBV13
TGTGCCAGCAGCCGCGTTGTGACAGGCAAGTCACCCCTCCACTTT
CASSRVVTGKSPLHF